This is a list of T cell receptor beta chains from one sample in a study of cytomegalovirus exposure and HLA in healthy donors. The protocol was immunoSEQ multiplex PCR, while the TCRdb copy is restricted to in-frame clones and leaves out a portion. The table records about 110,000 clones, about three quarters of them present only once. Source material: PBMCs. The receptors stem from a woman under 40 in good health and CMV-seronegative. Each CDR3 is given with its conserved first and last residue. Each record gives: V gene, J gene, clone size, D gene, CDR3 protein, CDR3 DNA. The D gene is left open where the match is weak. Not every row has a clone size; where given, it reads once, few, many or a size class.

>TRBV7-2|TRBJ2-5|-|-
CASSPRETQYF
TGTGCCAGCAGCCCCAGAGAGACCCAGTACTTC
>TRBV25-1|TRBJ2-5|few|TRBD2
CASSPERGTLQETQYF
TGTGCCAGCAGTCCAGAGCGGGGGACCCTCCAAGAGACCCAGTACTTC
>TRBV28|TRBJ2-7|-|-
CASSRRESSYEQYF
TGTGCCAGCAGTCGGAGGGAAAGCTCCTACGAGCAGTACTTC
>TRBV7-2|TRBJ2-7|once|-
CASSSAYEQYF
TGTGCCAGCAGCTCGGCCTACGAGCAGTACTTC
>TRBV6-1|TRBJ1-4|few|-
CAGSGTTNEKLFF
TGTGCCGGCAGCGGGACAACTAATGAAAAACTGTTTTTT
>TRBV5-4|TRBJ2-3|once|TRBD2
CASSLDGTIQYF
TGTGCCAGCAGCTTGGACGGGACTATACAGTATTTT
>TRBV29-1|TRBJ1-2|-|TRBD1
CSVWTGGYGYTF
TGCAGCGTCTGGACAGGGGGCTATGGCTACACCTTC
>TRBV28|TRBJ2-7|-|TRBD1
CASSLLLGIGLEEDRAHEQYF
TGTGCCAGCAGTTTATTACTTGGAATTGGTTTGGAGGAGGACAGGGCCCACGAGCAGTACTTC
>TRBV5-6|TRBJ2-5|-|TRBD2
CASSIWTSGQETQYF
TGTGCCAGCAGCATCTGGACTAGCGGGCAAGAGACCCAGTACTTC
>TRBV18|TRBJ2-7|-|TRBD1
CASSPGQGAYEQYF
TGTGCCAGCTCACCAGGACAGGGAGCCTACGAGCAGTACTTC
>TRBV5-1|TRBJ2-2|-|-
CASSPATRGAGELFF
TGCGCCAGCAGCCCTGCTACCAGAGGAGCCGGGGAGCTGTTTTTT
>TRBV28|TRBJ1-2|-|-
CASRPQGMHGYTF
TGTGCCAGCAGGCCACAGGGAATGCATGGCTACACCTTC
>TRBV29-1|TRBJ1-1|-|TRBD1
CSDTGTANTEAFF
TGCAGCGACACCGGGACAGCGAACACTGAAGCTTTCTTT
>TRBV7-3|TRBJ1-6|few|-
CASSADLAGNSPLHF
TGTGCCAGCAGCGCCGACCTAGCCGGGAATTCACCCCTCCACTTT
>TRBV30|TRBJ2-6|-|TRBD1
CAWRRQGGSSGANVLTF
TGTGCCTGGAGGAGACAGGGTGGGAGCTCTGGGGCCAACGTCCTGACTTTC
>TRBV7-8|TRBJ1-2|-|-
CASSLVTGIGIGYTF
TGTGCCAGCAGCTTAGTCACAGGGATTGGTATAGGCTACACCTTC
>TRBV2|TRBJ1-5|-|TRBD1
CASTGQGYQPQHF
TGTGCCAGCACCGGACAGGGGTATCAGCCCCAGCATTTT
>TRBV5-4|TRBJ2-3|few|-
CASTSGPGTDTQYF
TGTGCCAGCACGAGCGGGCCAGGCACAGATACGCAGTATTTT
>TRBV11-2|TRBJ1-5|-|-
CASSARDGSPQHF
TGTGCCAGCAGCGCGCGGGACGGCTCGCCCCAGCATTTT
>TRBV2|TRBJ2-7|-|TRBD1
CASSAGQGSWYEQYF
TGTGCCAGCAGTGCGGGACAGGGAAGTTGGTACGAGCAGTACTTC
>TRBV5-1|TRBJ1-5|-|-
CASSLEGDNQPQHF
TGCGCCAGCAGCTTGGAAGGGGACAATCAGCCCCAGCATTTT
>TRBV5-4|TRBJ2-7|few|TRBD1
CASSLDRAYEQYF
TGTGCCAGCAGCCTAGACAGGGCCTACGAGCAGTACTTC
>TRBV6-6|TRBJ1-3|few|-
CASSQGSGNTIYF
TGTGCCAGCAGCCAGGGATCCGGAAACACCATATATTTT
>TRBV27|TRBJ1-1|-|TRBD1
CASSSTGVPTEAFF
TGTGCCAGCAGTTCGACAGGGGTTCCTACTGAAGCTTTCTTT
>TRBV4-3|TRBJ2-5|-|TRBD1
CASSQVKGQGQETQYF
TGCGCCAGCAGCCAAGTGAAGGGACAGGGCCAAGAGACCCAGTACTTC
>TRBV6-5|TRBJ2-7|-|-
CASSYVFSEGVEQYF
TGTGCCAGCAGTTACGTATTTAGCGAGGGGGTCGAGCAGTACTTC
>TRBV19|TRBJ1-1|-|-
CASTSGAENTEAFF
TGTGCCAGTACCTCAGGGGCGGAGAACACTGAAGCTTTCTTT
>TRBV4-3|TRBJ2-3|-|-
CASSQSSEGTDTQYF
TGCGCCAGCAGCCAAAGTTCGGAGGGCACAGATACGCAGTATTTT
>TRBV6-5|TRBJ2-1|few|TRBD2
CASSLASGYNEQFF
TGTGCCAGCAGTTTGGCTAGCGGCTACAATGAGCAGTTCTTC
>TRBV4-2|TRBJ1-6|-|-
CASSQVTRGGSPLHF
TGTGCCAGCAGCCAGGTGACCCGAGGCGGTTCACCCCTCCACTTT
>TRBV19|TRBJ1-5|-|-
CASLQEGQPQHF
TGTGCCAGCCTTCAGGAGGGTCAGCCCCAGCATTTT
>TRBV7-2|TRBJ2-1|-|-
CASSSSGSWTEQFF
TGTGCCAGCAGCTCCTCAGGGTCTTGGACTGAGCAGTTCTTC
>TRBV28|TRBJ2-7|-|-
CASRRTKYEQYF
TGTGCCAGCAGGAGGACAAAATACGAGCAGTACTTC
>TRBV5-6|TRBJ2-2|-|-
CASSPGAGELFF
TGTGCCAGCAGCCCAGGGGCCGGGGAGCTGTTTTTT
>TRBV6-6|TRBJ1-1|-|-
CASSNPGNTEAFF
TGTGCCAGCAGCAACCCAGGGAACACTGAAGCTTTCTTT
>TRBV5-6|TRBJ1-2|-|TRBD1
CASSWDRGLGYTF
TGTGCCAGCAGCTGGGACAGGGGGCTTGGCTACACCTTC
>TRBV28|TRBJ2-3|-|TRBD1
CASSSYGTGRHTDTQYF
TGTGCCAGCAGTTCCTACGGGACAGGGCGACACACAGATACGCAGTATTTT
>TRBV19|TRBJ2-2|-|-
CASSPAAGGELFF
TGTGCCAGCTCCCCTGCCGCGGGCGGGGAGCTGTTTTTT
>TRBV6-5|TRBJ2-1|-|-
CASSSRVPYNEQFF
TGTGCCAGCAGTTCTCGGGTACCCTACAATGAGCAGTTCTTC
>TRBV27|TRBJ1-5|-|-
CASSLGLGQPQHF
TGTGCCAGCAGTTTGGGTCTAGGTCAGCCCCAGCATTTT
>TRBV19|TRBJ1-2|few|-
CASSTGFGERYGYTF
TGTGCCAGTAGCACAGGGTTTGGGGAACGCTATGGCTACACCTTC
>TRBV4-1|TRBJ2-1|-|-
CASSQELQGGYNEQFF
TGCGCCAGCAGCCAAGAGTTGCAGGGGGGCTACAATGAGCAGTTCTTC
>TRBV28|TRBJ2-3|-|TRBD1
CASRSWTGTDTQYF
TGTGCCAGCAGATCCTGGACAGGGACAGATACGCAGTATTTT
>TRBV7-6|TRBJ2-7|-|-
CASSLTWSYEQYF
TGTGCCAGCAGCTTAACATGGTCCTACGAGCAGTACTTC
>TRBV9|TRBJ1-4|-|TRBD1
CASSVGQGEEKLFF
TGTGCCAGCAGCGTAGGACAGGGGGAAGAAAAACTGTTTTTT
>TRBV7-3|TRBJ1-6|once|TRBD1
CASSLTGVYNSPLHF
TGTGCCAGCAGCTTGACAGGGGTCTATAATTCACCCCTCCACTTT
>TRBV7-9|TRBJ2-3|-|-
CASSQTTDTQYF
TGTGCCAGCAGCCAAACAACAGATACGCAGTATTTT
>TRBV28|TRBJ1-1|few|TRBD1
CASSFPQGEGLEAFF
TGTGCCAGCAGTTTCCCCCAGGGGGAAGGTCTGGAAGCTTTCTTT
>TRBV28|TRBJ2-7|-|TRBD1
CASNPGQSLREQYF
TGTGCCAGCAATCCGGGACAGTCTCTTCGAGAGCAGTACTTC
>TRBV29-1|TRBJ2-7|-|TRBD2
CSVSLAGGLDEQYF
TGCAGCGTTTCACTAGCGGGAGGGCTGGACGAGCAGTACTTC
>TRBV5-6|TRBJ2-4|-|-
CASNGEEAKNIQYF
TGTGCCAGCAATGGGGAGGAAGCCAAAAACATTCAGTACTTC